Each of the 25 T cell receptor beta chains below was sequenced from the same sample in a study of shared clonotypes between healthy human individuals. Repertoires were generated with immunoSEQ multiplex PCR, while TCRdb's copy carries only in-frame clones and drops some. The sample consists of around 1.5 million clones, 98% of them appearing once. Sequenced material: naive CD4+ T cells sorted from blood. The subset here: CD45RA+ positively selected. The receptor source for this set is a man in his thirties or forties in good health.

The chain has TRBV9 and TRBJ2-2, with D tentatively TRBD1 (6 bases). Trimming shortened V by 2 bases and J by 2 bases, and 10 bases separated the two germline ends. The CDR3 has 15 amino acids. CDR1 SGDLS and CDR2 YYNGEE come from the germline V gene. The CDR3, as DNA: TGTGCCAGCAGCGTGAGGACAGACAACACCGGGGAGCTGTTTTTT. Its protein is CASSVRTDNTGELFF.

The gene calls are TRBV6-5 and TRBJ2-5, with D unclear. Germline V CDR1 and CDR2: MNHEY, SVGAGI. Trimming stripped 2 bases from V and 5 bases from J, with 12 bases between. This CDR3 contains 14 residues. The CDR3 region has the DNA TGTGCCAGCAGTTACGAGGCCAGCGTGGAGACCCAGTACTTC. Protein: CASSYEASVETQYF.

The chain links TRBV6-1 to TRBJ1-2; 7 bases fit TRBD1. J lost 3 bases, V lost 5 bases, and 9 bases had no gene match. The CDR3 is 15 amino acids. CDR1 is MNHNS, CDR2 SASEGT, per germline. The CDR3 region is CASSITWTGDYGYTF. The DNA for the CDR3 is TGTGCCAGCAGTATTACGTGGACAGGAGACTATGGCTACACCTTC.

This clone was seen once. This chain connects TRBV9 to TRBJ1-3; D remains unclear. The CDR3 is 16 amino acids. Trimming took off 1 base at V and 0 bases at J, with 11 bases between the two ends. From germline, CDR1 is SGDLS and CDR2 YYNGEE. CDR3 sequence: CASSVFQLLSGNTIYF. The CDR3 DNA sequence: TGTGCCAGCAGCGTATTTCAGCTCCTCTCTGGAAACACCATATATTTT.

The rearrangement joins TRBV5-1 to TRBJ1-1; D call uncertain. The V gene lost 9 bases and the J gene lost 2 bases, with 20 bases spanning the gap. Germline V gene sequence: CDR1 SGHRS, CDR2 YFSETQ. The CDR3 consists of 15 residues. The CDR3 DNA reads TGCGCCACCTCTCAAGATTGGGGAATAAACACTGAAGCTTTCTTT. Translation gives CATSQDWGINTEAFF.

Concerning this clone: Other DNA variants within this sample encode the same CDR3. The chain links TRBV29-1 to TRBJ2-3, with D possibly matching TRBD2 (6 bases). Trimming took 6 bases from V and 2 from J, leaving 9 bases between them. Germline V gives CDR1 SQVTM, CDR2 ANQGSEA. The CDR3 runs 12 residues. This chain's CDR3 is CSVGTSTDTQYF. CDR3 coding DNA: TGCAGCGTAGGGACTTCCACAGATACGCAGTATTTT.

In the case of this clone: The same CDR3 can be traced to other DNA sequences in this sample. The V gene is TRBV7-9, the J gene TRBJ2-7; no definite D call. This CDR3 spans 11 amino acids. With 5 bases removed from V and 3 bases from J, the gap between germline ends came to 5 bases. Germline lookup yields CDR1 SEHNR and CDR2 FQNEAQ (reference sequence). The CDR3 here is CASSVNYEQYF. CDR3 sequence (DNA): TGTGCCAGCAGCGTCAACTACGAGCAGTACTTC.

This sequence joins TRBV7-2 and TRBJ1-5; D remains unclear. CDR3 length: 13 amino acids. The germline V gene has CDR1 SGHTA and CDR2 FQGNSA. V lost 3 bases and J 3 bases, leaving 6 bases between the germline ends. CDR3 DNA: TGTGCCAGCAGCTTCAGGATCAATCAGCCCCAGCATTTT. Encoded protein: CASSFRINQPQHF. Variable domain in full (rest from reference TRBV7-2 and TRBJ1-5): GAGVSQSPSNKVTEKGKDVELRCDPISGHTALYWYRQSLGQGLEFLIYFQGNSAPDKSGLPSDRFSAERTGGSVSTLTIQRTQQEDSAVYLCASSFRINQPQHFGDGTRLSIL.

This rearrangement joins TRBV5-1 to TRBJ1-3; D not certain. Germline lookup yields CDR1 SGHRS and CDR2 YFSETQ. V was trimmed by 1 base and J by 1 base, leaving 6 bases between them. There are 14 residues in the CDR3. This chain's CDR3 is CASSLYGSGNTIYF. The CDR3 nucleotides read TGCGCCAGCAGCTTGTACGGGTCTGGAAACACCATATATTTT. The full variable domain, completed using reference TRBV5-1 and TRBJ1-3, is KAGVTQTPRYLIKTRGQQVTLSCSPISGHRSVSWYQQTPGQGLQFLFEYFSETQRNKGNFPGRFSGRQFSNSRSEMNVSTLELGDSALYLCASSLYGSGNTIYFGEGSWLTVV.

The chain joins TRBV7-9 to TRBJ2-3, with no clear D. The CDR3 loop spans 12 amino acids. Germline loops: CDR1 SEHNR, CDR2 FQNEAQ (reference sequence). V was shortened by 8 bases and J by 5 bases, with 11 bases between the two germline ends. The CDR3 DNA sequence: TGTGCCAGCCCTTCTTGGGGAGATACGCAGTATTTT. It encodes CASPSWGDTQYF.

V usage is TRBV6-1 and J usage is TRBJ2-5; 7 nucleotides line up with TRBD2. The junction had 5 bases not matched to a gene; V was cut back by 2 bases and J by 5 bases. This CDR3 region has 14 residues. CDR1 MNHNS and CDR2 SASEGT come from the germline V gene. CDR3 coding DNA: TGTGCCAGCAGTGAACGCGGGAGAGGGGAGACCCAGTACTTC. This sequence encodes CASSERGRGETQYF.

The chain is built from TRBV2 and TRBJ1-5; possibly TRBD1 for D (5 bases). CDR1 and CDR2 from the germline V gene are SNHLY and FYNNEI. The V end was cut by 5 bases, the J end by 3 bases, with 11 bases between. The CDR3 runs to 14 residues. The CDR3 coding sequence is TGTGCCAGCAGTTTTAGGGGCCTCAATCAGCCCCAGCATTTT. Amino acids: CASSFRGLNQPQHF.

This chain connects TRBV25-1 to TRBJ2-6; D is unresolved. V was trimmed by 3 bases and J by 3 bases, leaving 3 bases between them. CDR3 size: 13 residues. Germline V gene lookup returns CDR1 MGHDK and CDR2 SYGVNS. CDR3 loop: CASSDIGANVLTF. CDR3 in DNA: TGTGCCAGCAGTGACATTGGGGCCAACGTCCTGACTTTC. Complete variable domain (other parts from reference TRBV25-1 and TRBJ2-6): EADIYQTPRYLVIGTGKKITLECSQTMGHDKMYWYQQDPGMELHLIHYSYGVNSTEKGDLSSESTVSRIRTEHFPLTLESARPSHTSQYLCASSDIGANVLTFGAGSRLTVL.

The chain employs TRBV7-9 and TRBJ2-3, with D hard to call. V lost 2 bases and J lost 2, with 11 bases in between. The germline V gene encodes CDR1 SEHNR and CDR2 FQNEAQ (reference sequence). The CDR3 runs to 15 residues. The CDR3 DNA follows: TGTGCCAGCAGCTTAAGTAGTAGAGCCACAGATACGCAGTATTTT. Translated, it gives CASSLSSRATDTQYF.

CDR3: CASSYTQGEAFF. In DNA form, the CDR3 reads TGTGCCAGCAGTTACACCCAGGGTGAAGCTTTCTTT. The J gene is TRBJ1-1, the V gene TRBV6-5, with a possible D match to TRBD1 (5 bases). The CDR3 extends over 12 amino acids. Deletions cut 2 bases from V and 7 bases from J, with 8 bases between. Per germline, CDR1 MNHEY and CDR2 SVGAGI.

The chain carries TRBV7-9 and TRBJ2-7, with D perhaps matching TRBD1 or TRBD2 (5 bases each). This CDR3 is built from 15 residues. V lost 1 base and J lost 0, with 10 bases in between. Germline CDR1 is SEHNR and CDR2 is FQNEAQ (reference sequence). The CDR3: CASSLERGDSYEQYF. As DNA, the CDR3 is TGTGCCAGCAGCTTAGAGAGAGGGGACTCCTACGAGCAGTACTTC.

The chain combines TRBV7-3 with TRBJ2-3, with 14 bases that match TRBD2. The V gene end was trimmed by 4 bases and the J gene end by 1 base; junction bases not matched to a gene: 4. This CDR3 is built from 17 residues. The germline V gene encodes CDR1 SGHTA and CDR2 FQGTGA. CDR3 region: CASSSMTSGRGTDTQYF. The CDR3 DNA is TGTGCCAGCAGCTCAATGACTAGCGGGAGGGGCACAGATACGCAGTATTTT.

The V gene is TRBV7-9, the J gene TRBJ2-1, with 7 bases fitting TRBD2. This CDR3 region has 14 residues. Per germline, CDR1 SEHNR and CDR2 FQNEAQ (reference sequence). Unmatched junction bases numbered 8, after V lost 4 bases and J lost 8 bases. CDR3 nucleotide sequence: TGTGCCAGCAGCTCCCTCGGACTAGTTGATGAGCAGTTCTTC. Amino acid sequence: CASSSLGLVDEQFF.

V is TRBV6-1 and J is TRBJ2-1, with D unclear. This CDR3 region has 15 residues. The germline gives CDR1 MNHNS, CDR2 SASEGT. Trimming took off 4 bases at V and 0 bases at J, with 10 bases between the two ends. Written as DNA, the CDR3 is TGTGCCAGCAGTGTAACGGGTAGCTCCTACAATGAGCAGTTCTTC. Its protein product is CASSVTGSSYNEQFF.

The chain combines TRBV2 with TRBJ2-7; D is uncertain. The V gene lost 0 bases and the J gene lost 10 bases, with 13 bases spanning the gap. CDR1 is SNHLY and CDR2 is FYNNEI in the germline V gene. There are 13 residues in the CDR3. The CDR3 bases are TGTGCCAGCAGTGAAGCGCCAGTGGGGTACCAGTACTTC. This sequence encodes CASSEAPVGYQYF.

The chain joins TRBV6-5 to TRBJ2-7, with TRBD2 matching 7 bases. After removal of 4 bases from V and 1 base from J, the junction contained 4 bases not matched to a gene. The CDR3 length is 14 residues. Germline V CDR1 and CDR2: MNHEY, SVGAGI. The CDR3 sequence is CASSSPGGSYEQYF. DNA for the CDR3: TGTGCCAGCAGTTCCCCCGGGGGGTCCTACGAGCAGTACTTC.

This rearrangement joins TRBV9 to TRBJ2-3; TRBD2 agrees at 12 bases. CDR3 size: 19 residues. Germline V gives CDR1 SGDLS, CDR2 YYNGEE. V was clipped by 3 bases and J by 2 bases; unmatched bases: 13. In DNA, the CDR3 is TGTGCCAGCAGCGATAGGACTAGCGGGACCCATAGGACCACAGATACGCAGTATTTT. This gives the protein CASSDRTSGTHRTTDTQYF.

The chain has TRBV6-5 and TRBJ2-7; 11 bases are a match to TRBD2. Per the germline V gene, CDR1 is MNHEY and CDR2 is SVGAGI. V was clipped by 0 bases and J by 7 bases; unmatched bases: 5. The CDR3 totals 15 residues. The CDR3 nucleotides are TGTGCCAGCAGTTACTCGCTAGCGGGAGGATGGGAGCAGTACTTC. It encodes CASSYSLAGGWEQYF.

The chain employs TRBV4-2 and TRBJ2-2; 7 bases match TRBD2. Trimming removed 4 bases from V and 3 bases from J; junction bases left unmatched: 14. This CDR3 is 18 amino acids long. Germline V CDR1 and CDR2: LGHNA, YNFKEQ. The DNA for the CDR3 is TGTGCCAGCAGCCCGAAGATCCGGGCGGGAGAGGACACCGGGGAGCTGTTTTTT. Its protein is CASSPKIRAGEDTGELFF.

The V gene is TRBV15, the J gene TRBJ2-7; D might be TRBD1 or TRBD2, each matching 6 bases. The CDR3 sequence is 15 residues long. V lost 0 bases to trimming and J lost 4 bases, with 13 bases between them. Germline V gene lookup returns CDR1 LNHNV and CDR2 YYDKDF (reference sequence). The CDR3 spells CATSREEIGGYEQYF. The CDR3 DNA is TGTGCCACCAGCAGAGAAGAAATAGGGGGGTACGAGCAGTACTTC.